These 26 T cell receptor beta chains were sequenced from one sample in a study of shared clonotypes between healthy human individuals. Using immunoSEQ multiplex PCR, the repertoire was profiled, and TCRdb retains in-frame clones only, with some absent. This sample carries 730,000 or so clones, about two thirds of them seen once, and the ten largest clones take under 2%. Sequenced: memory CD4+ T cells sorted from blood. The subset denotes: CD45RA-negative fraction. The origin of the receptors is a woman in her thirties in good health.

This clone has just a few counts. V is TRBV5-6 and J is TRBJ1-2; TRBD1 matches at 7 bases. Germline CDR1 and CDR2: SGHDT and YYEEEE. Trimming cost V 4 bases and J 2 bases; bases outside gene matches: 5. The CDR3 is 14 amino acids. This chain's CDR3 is CASSATTGNYGYTF. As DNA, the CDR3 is TGTGCCAGCAGCGCGACGACAGGGAACTATGGCTACACCTTC. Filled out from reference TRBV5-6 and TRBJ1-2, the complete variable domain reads DAGVTQSPTHLIKTRGQQVTLRCSPKSGHDTVSWYQQALGQGPQFIFQYYEEEERQRGNFPDRFSGHQFPNYSSELNVNALLLGDSALYLCASSATTGNYGYTFGSGTRLTVV.

In DNA, the CDR3 is TGTGCCAGCAGCCAAGAAAAGGGGGTAAAGGTCACTGAAGCTTTCTTT. Residues: CASSQEKGVKVTEAFF. This chain joins TRBV4-2 and TRBJ1-1, with D possibly being TRBD1 (6 bases). Germline values: CDR1 LGHNA, CDR2 YNFKEQ. This CDR3 is built from 16 residues. The V gene lost 0 bases and the J gene lost 4 bases, with 15 bases spanning the gap.

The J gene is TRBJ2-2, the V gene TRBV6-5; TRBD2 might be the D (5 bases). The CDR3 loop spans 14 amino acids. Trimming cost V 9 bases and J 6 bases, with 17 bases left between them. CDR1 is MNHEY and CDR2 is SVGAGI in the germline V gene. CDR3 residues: CASTVTSFPGELFF. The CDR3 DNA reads TGTGCCAGTACAGTTACTAGTTTCCCCGGGGAGCTGTTTTTT.

This CDR3 is CASSTETNTGELFF. The CDR3 coding sequence is TGTGCCAGCAGTACAGAGACGAACACCGGGGAGCTGTTTTTT. The V and J genes are TRBV6-4 and TRBJ2-2; D is unresolved. The CDR3 has 14 residues. Germline V gene data show CDR1 as MRHNA and CDR2 as SNTAGT. Trimming shortened V by 5 bases and J by 0 bases, and 7 bases separated the two germline ends.

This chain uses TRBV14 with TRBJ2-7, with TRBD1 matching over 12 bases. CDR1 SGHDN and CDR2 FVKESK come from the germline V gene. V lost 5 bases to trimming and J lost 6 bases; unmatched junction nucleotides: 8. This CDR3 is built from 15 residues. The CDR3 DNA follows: TGTGCCAGCAGCTTAACCGGGACAGGGGGCTTCGAGCAGTACTTC. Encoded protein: CASSLTGTGGFEQYF.

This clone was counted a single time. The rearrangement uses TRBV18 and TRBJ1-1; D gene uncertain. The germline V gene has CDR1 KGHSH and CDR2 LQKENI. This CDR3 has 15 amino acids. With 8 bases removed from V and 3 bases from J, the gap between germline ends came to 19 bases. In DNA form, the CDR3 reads TGTGCCAGCGGTCTGAACGGCCTCGGGGACACTGAAGCTTTCTTT. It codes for CASGLNGLGDTEAFF.

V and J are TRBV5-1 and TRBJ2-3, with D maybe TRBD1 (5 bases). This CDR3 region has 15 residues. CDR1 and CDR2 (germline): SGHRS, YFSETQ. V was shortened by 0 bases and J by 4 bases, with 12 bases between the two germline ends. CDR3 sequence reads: CASSLAIRGSDTQYF. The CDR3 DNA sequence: TGCGCCAGCAGCTTGGCCATAAGGGGCTCAGATACGCAGTATTTT.

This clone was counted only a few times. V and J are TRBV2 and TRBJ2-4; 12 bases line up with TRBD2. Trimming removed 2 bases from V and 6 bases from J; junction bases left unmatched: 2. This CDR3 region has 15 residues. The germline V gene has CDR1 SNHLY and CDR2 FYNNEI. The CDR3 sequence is CASSEQLAGGNIQYF. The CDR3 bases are TGTGCCAGCAGTGAACAACTAGCGGGGGGAAACATTCAGTACTTC.

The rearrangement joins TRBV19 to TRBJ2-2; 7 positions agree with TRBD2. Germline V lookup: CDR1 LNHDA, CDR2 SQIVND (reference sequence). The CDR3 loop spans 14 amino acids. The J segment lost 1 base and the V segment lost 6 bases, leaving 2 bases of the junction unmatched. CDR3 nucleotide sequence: TGTGCCAGTAGAGGGAGGGGGAACACCGGGGAGCTGTTTTTT. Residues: CASRGRGNTGELFF.

The CDR3 nucleotides are TGCGCCAGCAGCTCCGGGGGGAGGGCCTCCTCGGTCGAGCAGTACTTC. Amino acid sequence: CASSSGGRASSVEQYF. V is TRBV5-1 and J is TRBJ2-7; 7 nucleotides line up with TRBD2. Germline values: CDR1 SGHRS, CDR2 YFSETQ. V was pared by 3 bases and J by 6 bases, with 15 bases of the junction left unmatched. The CDR3 consists of 16 residues.

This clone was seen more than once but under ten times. CDR3 region: CASSKGRLAGDDEQFF. The CDR3 DNA reads TGTGCCAGCAGCAAAGGGCGCCTAGCGGGAGATGATGAGCAGTTCTTC. This chain joins TRBV21-1 and TRBJ2-1; TRBD2, as called in the table, went unchecked against the DNA. TRBV21-1 is deemed a pseudogene. The CDR3 is 16 amino acids.

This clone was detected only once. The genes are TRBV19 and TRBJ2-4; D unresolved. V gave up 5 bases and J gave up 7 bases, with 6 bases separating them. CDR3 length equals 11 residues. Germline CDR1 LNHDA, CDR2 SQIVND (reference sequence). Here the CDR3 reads CASSSGNIQYF. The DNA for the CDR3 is TGTGCCAGTAGTTCCGGGAACATTCAGTACTTC.

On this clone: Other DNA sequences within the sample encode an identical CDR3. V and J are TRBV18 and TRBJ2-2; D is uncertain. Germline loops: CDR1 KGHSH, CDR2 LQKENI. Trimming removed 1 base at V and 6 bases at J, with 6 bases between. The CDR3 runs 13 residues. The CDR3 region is CASSPLEAGELFF. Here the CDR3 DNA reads TGTGCCAGCTCACCACTAGAAGCCGGGGAGCTGTTTTTT.

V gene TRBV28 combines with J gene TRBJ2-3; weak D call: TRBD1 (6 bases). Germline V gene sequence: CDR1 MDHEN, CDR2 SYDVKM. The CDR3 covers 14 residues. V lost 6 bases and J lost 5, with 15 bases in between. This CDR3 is CASSPGGVVDTQYF. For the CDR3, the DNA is TGTGCCAGCAGCCCTGGGGGCGTCGTAGATACGCAGTATTTT.

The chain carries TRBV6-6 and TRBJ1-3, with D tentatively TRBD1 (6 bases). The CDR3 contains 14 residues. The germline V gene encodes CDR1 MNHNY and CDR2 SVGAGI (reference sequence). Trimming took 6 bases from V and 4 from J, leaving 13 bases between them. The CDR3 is CASRETGQGNTIYF. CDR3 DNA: TGTGCCAGCAGGGAAACAGGGCAGGGAAACACCATATATTTT.

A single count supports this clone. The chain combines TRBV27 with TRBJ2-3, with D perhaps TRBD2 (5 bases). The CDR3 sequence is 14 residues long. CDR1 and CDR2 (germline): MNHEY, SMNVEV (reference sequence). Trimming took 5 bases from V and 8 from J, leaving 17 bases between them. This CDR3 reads CASSTGVPRGTQYF. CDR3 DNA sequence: TGTGCCAGCAGTACCGGGGTCCCAAGAGGTACGCAGTATTTT.

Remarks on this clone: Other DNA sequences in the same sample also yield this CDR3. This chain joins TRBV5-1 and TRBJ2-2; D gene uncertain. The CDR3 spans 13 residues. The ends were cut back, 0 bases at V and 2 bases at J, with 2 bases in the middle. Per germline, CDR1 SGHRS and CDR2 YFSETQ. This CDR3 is CASSLDNTGELFF. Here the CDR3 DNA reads TGCGCCAGCAGCTTGGACAACACCGGGGAGCTGTTTTTT.

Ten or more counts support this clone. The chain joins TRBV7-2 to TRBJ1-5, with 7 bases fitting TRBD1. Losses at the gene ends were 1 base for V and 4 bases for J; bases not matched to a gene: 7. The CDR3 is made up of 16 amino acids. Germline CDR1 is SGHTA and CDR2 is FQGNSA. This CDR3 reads CASSLGPGTANQPQHF. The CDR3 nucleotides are TGTGCCAGCAGCTTAGGGCCCGGGACAGCTAATCAGCCCCAGCATTTT.

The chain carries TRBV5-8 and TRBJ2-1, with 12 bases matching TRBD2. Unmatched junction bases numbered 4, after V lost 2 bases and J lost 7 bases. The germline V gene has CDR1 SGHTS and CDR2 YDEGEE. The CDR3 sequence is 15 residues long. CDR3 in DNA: TGTGCCAGCAGCTTCACCGGGACTAGCGGGAATGAGCAGTTCTTC. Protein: CASSFTGTSGNEQFF.

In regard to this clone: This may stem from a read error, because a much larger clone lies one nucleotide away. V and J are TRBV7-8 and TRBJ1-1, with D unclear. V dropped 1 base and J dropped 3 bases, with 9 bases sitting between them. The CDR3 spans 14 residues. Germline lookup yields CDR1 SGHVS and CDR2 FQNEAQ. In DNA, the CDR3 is TGTGCCAGCAGCTTAGTGGGGTGGGACACTGAAGCTTTCTTT. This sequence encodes CASSLVGWDTEAFF.

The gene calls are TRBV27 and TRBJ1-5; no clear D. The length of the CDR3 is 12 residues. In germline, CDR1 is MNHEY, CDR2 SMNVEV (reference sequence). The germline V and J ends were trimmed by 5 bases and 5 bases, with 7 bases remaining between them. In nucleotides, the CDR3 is TGTGCCAGCAGTACGGGAGATCAGCCCCAGCATTTT. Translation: CASSTGDQPQHF.

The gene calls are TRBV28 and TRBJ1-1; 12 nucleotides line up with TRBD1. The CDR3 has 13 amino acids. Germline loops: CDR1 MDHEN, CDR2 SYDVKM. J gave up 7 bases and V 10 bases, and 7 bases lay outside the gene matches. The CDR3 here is CAIGGQGAGEAFF. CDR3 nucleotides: TGTGCCATCGGGGGACAGGGGGCAGGTGAAGCTTTCTTT. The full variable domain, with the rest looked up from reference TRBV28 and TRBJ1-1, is DVKVTQSSRYLVKRTGEKVFLECVQDMDHENMFWYRQDPGLGLRLIYFSYDVKMKEKGDIPEGYSVSREKKERFSLILESASTNQTSMYLCAIGGQGAGEAFFGQGTRLTVV.

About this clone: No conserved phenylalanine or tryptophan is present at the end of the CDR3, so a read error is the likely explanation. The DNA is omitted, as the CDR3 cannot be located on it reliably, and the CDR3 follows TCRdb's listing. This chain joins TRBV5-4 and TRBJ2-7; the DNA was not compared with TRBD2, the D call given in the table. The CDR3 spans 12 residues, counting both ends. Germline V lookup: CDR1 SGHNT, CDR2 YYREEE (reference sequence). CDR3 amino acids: CASSLDSGLARI.

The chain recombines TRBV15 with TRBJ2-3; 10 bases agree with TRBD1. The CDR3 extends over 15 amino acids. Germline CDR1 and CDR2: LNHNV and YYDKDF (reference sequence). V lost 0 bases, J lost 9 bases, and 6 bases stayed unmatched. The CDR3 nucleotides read TGTGCCACCAGCAGAGATAACGCGGGACAGGGGACGCAGTATTTT. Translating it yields CATSRDNAGQGTQYF. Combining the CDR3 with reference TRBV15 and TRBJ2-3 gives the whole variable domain DAMVIQNPRYQVTQFGKPVTLSCSQTLNHNVMYWYQQKSSQAPKLLFHYYDKDFNNEADTPDNFQSRRPNTSFCFLDIRSPGLGDTAMYLCATSRDNAGQGTQYFGPGTRLTVL.

The chain's CDR3 is CASRQGTGGYHEQFF. In DNA form, the CDR3 reads TGTGCCAGCAGGCAAGGGACAGGAGGTTACCATGAGCAGTTCTTC. The chain couples TRBV6-1 to TRBJ2-1; 8 bases are a match to TRBD1. The V gene end was trimmed by 6 bases and the J gene end by 8 bases; junction bases not matched to a gene: 12. CDR1 MNHNS and CDR2 SASEGT come from the germline V gene. This CDR3 has 15 residues.

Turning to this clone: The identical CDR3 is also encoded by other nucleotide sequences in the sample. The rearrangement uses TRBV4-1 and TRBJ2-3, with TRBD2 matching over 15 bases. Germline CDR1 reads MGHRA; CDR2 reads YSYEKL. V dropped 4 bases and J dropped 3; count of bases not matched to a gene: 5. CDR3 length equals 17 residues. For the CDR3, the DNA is TGCGCCAGCAGCCCTCGGACTAGCGGGAGGGGGACAGATACGCAGTATTTT. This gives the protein CASSPRTSGRGTDTQYF.